This T cell receptor beta chain was sequenced in a study of blood T cell repertoires in COVID-19 (TCRdb year 2020). Context from the whole study: Collaborator samples came from the United States, Italy and Spain and covered acute and convalescent phases of COVID-19. The material from the prospective study consisted of cDNA or gDNA derived from T cells, B-cell-depleted T cells, or PBMCs. Deeply sampled blood TCRbeta repertoires from subjects exposed to, actively infected with, or recovered from COVID-19 were included in the dataset. A freely available public database, intended as a resource for researchers studying the immune response to SARS-CoV-2, is where the repertoires were released. The samples were drawn from the first 160 participants of the ongoing ImmuneRACE study and from 950 to 1,500 subjects provided by 6 global collaborators. A de-identified subject ID, COVID-19 status, age in years and sex were almost always included in the sample metadata. Where available, HLA class I and class II types were obtained from metadata supplied by the sample provider rather than from assay-based typing. Results and caveats for the whole study, not just this receptor: Clinical and demographic metadata were provided uncurated, with the amount varying by source and participant.

TCRbeta CDR3 regions were amplified from genomic DNA using the immunoSEQ Assay, a bias-controlled multiplex PCR. On the study's bioinformatics: Nucleated cell counts per sample were estimated from amplification of reference gene primers within the assay. Sequence reads were collapsed and filtered to measure the absolute abundance of every unique TCRbeta CDR3 rearrangement. Productive Simpson clonality was computed per sample as the square root of Simpson's diversity index over productive rearrangements. TCRdb carries this immuneACCESS record with in-frame sequences only. Its versions omit some clonotypes, under half of them owing to an unresolved V gene in the studies checked, with the rest unexplained. The V and J calls and clone size are taken from that table; D and trimming were inferred from the DNA. The sample records roughly 51,000 clones, 90% of which are singletons. The ten biggest clones cover 5% to 6.5% of the sample.

The collaborating institutions used their own protocols to collect whole blood in K2EDTA tubes. For TCRbeta analysis, collaborator samples were shipped as frozen whole blood, as isolated PBMCs, or as DNA extracted from either sample type. Turning to this clone: It has no known antigen specificity. The sample holds no much larger clone one base away, and base qualities are not on file.

The specimen was peripheral blood. This receptor was taken from a man aged 65 to 79 with acute or convalescent COVID-19.

The CDR3 here reads CASSLLGPNTEAFF. The DNA sequence is given as TGCGCCAGCAGCCTCCTAGGCCCGAACACTGAAGCTTTCTTT. Rearrangement joined TRBV5-1 to TRBJ1-1, with the D gene not confidently named. The germline V gene sets CDR1 to SGHRS and CDR2 to YFSETQ. The CDR3 sequence holds 14 residues, the cysteine and phenylalanine included. Kept here is only the CDR3 DNA, which spans 42 bases and is read in frame from base 1. Trimming at the junction amounts to 4 bases on V and 1 base on J, and the germline ends lie 11 bases apart.